The 11 T cell receptor beta chains below were found in one sample sequenced in a study of blood T cell repertoires in COVID-19. Data came from immunoSEQ multiplex PCR; TCRdb stores just in-frame clones and leaves some out. The sample lists about 170,000 clones; 84% were seen once. The specimen sequenced was PBMCs or T cells enriched from blood (not recorded which). The origin of the receptors is a man between 45 and 60 years old who had recovered from COVID-19.

The table lists this clone with a few counts. The genes are TRBV6-2 or TRBV6-3 and TRBJ2-5; D perhaps matches TRBD1 (6 bases). Germline CDR1 reads MNHEY; CDR2 reads SVGEGT. CDR3 length: 14 residues. V was pared by 5 bases and J by 4 bases, with 14 bases between. Here the CDR3 reads CASSSDRPGETQYF. CDR3 DNA sequence: TGTGCCAGCAGTAGCGACAGGCCCGGAGAGACCCAGTACTTC.

The CDR3 loop reads CAWTGGLFANEKLFF. For the CDR3, the DNA is TGTGCCTGGACCGGGGGGCTATTTGCTAATGAAAAACTGTTTTTT. The chain links TRBV30 to TRBJ1-4; maybe TRBD1 (6 bases). Trimming took 4 bases from V and 3 from J, leaving 15 bases between them. The CDR3 covers 15 residues. Per germline, CDR1 GTSNPN and CDR2 SVGIG (reference sequence).

DNA for the CDR3: TGTGCCAGCAGGGGGACTTACGGGGAGCTGTTTTTT. Translation gives CASRGTYGELFF. The chain is built from TRBV6-5 and TRBJ2-2, with TRBD2 as a possible D gene (6 bases). Germline CDR1 reads MNHEY; CDR2 reads SVGAGI. Trimming left V 6 bases short and J 7 bases short, with 9 bases between. This CDR3 region has 12 residues.

In this sample, this clone turned up once. The chain is built from TRBV14 and TRBJ1-2; perhaps TRBD1 as D (6 bases). With 4 bases removed from V and 4 bases from J, the gap between germline ends came to 16 bases. This CDR3 comprises 15 residues. The V gene's germline CDR1 is SGHDN and CDR2 FVKESK. In DNA, the CDR3 is TGTGCCAGCAGCCCGCGACAGGACGGAGGCTATGGCTACACCTTC. Amino acid sequence: CASSPRQDGGYGYTF.

This clone was counted a single time. J is TRBJ2-7 and V is TRBV7-8; maybe TRBD1 (6 bases). Per germline, CDR1 SGHVS and CDR2 FQNEAQ. With 0 bases removed from V and 0 bases from J, the gap between germline ends came to 12 bases. The CDR3 covers 16 residues. The CDR3 here is CASSLAGQRSSYEQYF. The CDR3 DNA reads TGTGCCAGCAGCTTAGCCGGACAGAGAAGCTCCTACGAGCAGTACTTC.

The chain links TRBV3-1 (or the pseudogene TRBV3-2) to TRBJ1-3; 7 positions match TRBD1. The CDR3 consists of 16 residues. V was pared by 2 bases and J by 0 bases, with 4 bases of the junction left unmatched. Germline values: CDR1 LGHDT, CDR2 YNNKEL (reference sequence). In nucleotides, the CDR3 is TGTGCCAGCAGCCAAACAGGGGCCAGCTCTGGAAACACCATATATTTT. The encoded protein is CASSQTGASSGNTIYF.

V and J are TRBV7-2 and TRBJ1-2; D unclear. The CDR3 has 14 residues. Trimming stripped 5 bases from V and 0 bases from J, with 10 bases between. Germline lookup yields CDR1 SGHTA and CDR2 FQGNSA. This CDR3 reads CASSPTTTNYGYTF. The CDR3 DNA is TGTGCCAGCAGCCCAACAACCACTAACTATGGCTACACCTTC.

The rearrangement uses TRBV6-2 or TRBV6-3 and TRBJ2-3; TRBD1 aligns across 9 bases. The CDR3 runs 15 residues. Germline trimming cut 6 bases from V and 2 bases from J; bases unmatched to any gene: 6. Germline CDR1 reads MNHEY; CDR2 reads SVGEGT. The CDR3 bases are TGTGCCAGCAGCAGACAGGGGGTCCCCACAGATACGCAGTATTTT. Protein: CASSRQGVPTDTQYF.

This clone was recorded once. J is TRBJ1-1 and V is TRBV19; D is possibly TRBD1 (6 bases). The CDR3 runs 11 residues. The germline V and J ends were trimmed by 6 bases and 8 bases, with 10 bases remaining between them. Per the germline V gene, CDR1 is LNHDA and CDR2 is SQIVND (reference sequence). Here the CDR3 DNA reads TGTGCCAGTAGGACTACAGGGGAAGCTTTCTTT. It is translated as CASRTTGEAFF.

This clone was detected only once. The chain carries TRBV10-3 and TRBJ1-3; a possible D gene is TRBD1 (5 bases). The CDR3 is 15 residues long. Germline V gives CDR1 ENHRY, CDR2 SYGVKD. Trimming stripped 9 bases from V and 3 bases from J, with 18 bases between. CDR3 region: CAICRDPGVGNTIYF. The CDR3 DNA reads TGTGCCATATGCCGGGACCCGGGGGTTGGAAACACCATATATTTT.

The J gene is TRBJ2-2, the V gene TRBV3-1 (or the pseudogene TRBV3-2); unclear D gene. Germline lookup yields CDR1 LGHDT and CDR2 YNNKEL (reference sequence). V was trimmed by 8 bases and J by 2 bases, leaving 9 bases between them. The CDR3 covers 13 residues. The CDR3 DNA reads TGTGCCAGCTATTTTGTAAACACCGGGGAGCTGTTTTTT. It yields the protein CASYFVNTGELFF.